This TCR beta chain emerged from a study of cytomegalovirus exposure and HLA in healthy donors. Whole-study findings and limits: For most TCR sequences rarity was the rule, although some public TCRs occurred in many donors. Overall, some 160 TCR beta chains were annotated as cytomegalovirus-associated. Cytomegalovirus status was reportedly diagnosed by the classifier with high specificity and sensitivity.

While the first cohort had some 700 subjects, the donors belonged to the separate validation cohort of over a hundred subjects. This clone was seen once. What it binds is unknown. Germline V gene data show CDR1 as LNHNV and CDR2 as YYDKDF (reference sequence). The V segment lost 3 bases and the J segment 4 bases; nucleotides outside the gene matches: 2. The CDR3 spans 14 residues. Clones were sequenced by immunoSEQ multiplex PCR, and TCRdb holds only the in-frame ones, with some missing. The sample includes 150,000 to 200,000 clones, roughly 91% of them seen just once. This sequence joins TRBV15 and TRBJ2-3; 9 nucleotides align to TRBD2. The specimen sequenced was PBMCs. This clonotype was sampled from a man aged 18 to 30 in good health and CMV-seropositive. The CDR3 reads CATSSGTSSDTQYF. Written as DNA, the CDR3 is TGTGCCACCAGCAGTGGGACTAGCTCAGATACGCAGTATTTT.